The 9 T cell receptor beta chains listed next were all sequenced from one sample in a study of cytomegalovirus exposure and HLA in healthy donors. In the PCR, 60 Vbeta and 13 Jbeta primers were used. The method was immunoSEQ multiplex PCR; TCRdb's version includes in-frame clones alone and lacks a portion of them. This repertoire includes 100,000 to 150,000 clones. The sequencing sample was made of PBMCs. The receptors were sampled from a middle-aged man in good health and CMV-seronegative.

V and J are TRBV7-2 and TRBJ1-5; tentatively, D is TRBD1 (5 bases). The V gene lost 8 bases and the J gene lost 7 bases, with 24 bases spanning the gap. In germline, CDR1 is SGHTA, CDR2 FQGNSA. The CDR3 length is 16 residues. The CDR3 region has the DNA TGTGCCAGCTCCTCCTGGTGGGGGGATCTGGGGCAGCCCCAGCATTTT. It is translated as CASSSWWGDLGQPQHF. Full variable domain (rest looked up from reference TRBV7-2 and TRBJ1-5): GAGVSQSPSNKVTEKGKDVELRCDPISGHTALYWYRQSLGQGLEFLIYFQGNSAPDKSGLPSDRFSAERTGGSVSTLTIQRTQQEDSAVYLCASSSWWGDLGQPQHFGDGTRLSIL.

The chain is built from TRBV29-1 and TRBJ2-7, with a possible D match to TRBD1 (5 bases). The CDR3 totals 12 residues. The ends were cut back, 3 bases at V and 6 bases at J, with 12 bases in the middle. Per germline, CDR1 SQVTM and CDR2 ANQGSEA. CDR3 DNA sequence: TGCAGCGTTGAGAGCCAGGGTGGCGAGCAGTACTTC. Translating it yields CSVESQGGEQYF.

V usage is TRBV30 and J usage is TRBJ1-1; a possible D gene is TRBD1 (6 bases). Trimming stripped 5 bases from V and 7 bases from J, with 11 bases between. CDR1 is GTSNPN, CDR2 SVGIG, per germline (reference sequence). The CDR3 is 11 residues long. As DNA, the CDR3 is TGTGCCTGGCAAGGACAGATTGAAGCTTTCTTT. Translated: CAWQGQIEAFF.

This chain connects TRBV5-6 to TRBJ1-1; TRBD1 matches 8 bases. Germline lookup yields CDR1 SGHDT and CDR2 YYEEEE. The V segment lost 6 bases and the J segment 1 base; nucleotides outside the gene matches: 5. The CDR3 runs to 14 residues. The CDR3 DNA reads as TGTGCCAGCACCTATACAGGGGGGAACACTGAAGCTTTCTTT. Translation gives CASTYTGGNTEAFF.

The chain couples TRBV19 to TRBJ2-3; TRBD1 aligns across 8 bases. Germline assignment: CDR1 LNHDA and CDR2 SQIVND (reference sequence). CDR3 length: 15 amino acids. J gave up 3 bases and V 5 bases, and 7 bases lay outside the gene matches. CDR3 in amino acids: CASSLKGQATDTQYF. CDR3 nucleotide sequence: TGTGCCAGTAGTTTGAAGGGACAGGCGACAGATACGCAGTATTTT.

This chain joins TRBV9 and TRBJ1-2; D is perhaps TRBD1 (5 bases). Between the trimmed V and J ends, which lost 1 base and 7 bases, there was a span of 17 bases. Germline V gene sequence: CDR1 SGDLS, CDR2 YYNGEE. CDR3 length: 15 amino acids. Written as DNA, the CDR3 is TGTGCCAGCAGCGTAATAGAGCAAGGAGACAGTGGCTACACCTTC. Translation gives CASSVIEQGDSGYTF.

Note on this clone: The sample contains more than one DNA sequence encoding this CDR3. The V call is TRBV7-6, the J call TRBJ1-2; TRBD1 aligns across 9 bases. CDR3 size: 14 residues. CDR1 is SGHVS, CDR2 FNYEAQ, per germline. Trimming cost V 3 bases and J 4 bases; bases outside gene matches: 3. CDR3 sequence: CASSLGQGGYGYTF. The DNA for the CDR3 is TGTGCCAGCAGCTTGGGACAGGGCGGCTATGGCTACACCTTC.

The rearrangement links TRBV7-9 to TRBJ2-7; 10 positions match TRBD1. Germline loops: CDR1 SEHNR, CDR2 FQNEAQ (reference sequence). Trimming took 4 bases from V and 7 from J; bases not matched to a gene: 10. The CDR3 runs 15 residues. The CDR3 region has the DNA TGTGCCAGCAGCTCCCCCGGGACAGGGGTTGGTGAGCAGTACTTC. As protein: CASSSPGTGVGEQYF.

V and J are TRBV5-4 and TRBJ2-7; 14 bases match TRBD2. Trimming at V came to 0 bases and at J to 4 bases, leaving 9 bases not matched to a gene. Germline V gene data show CDR1 as SGHNT and CDR2 as YYREEE (reference sequence). The CDR3 runs to 18 residues. DNA for the CDR3: TGTGCCAGCAGCTTGGCCTTGGGACTAGCGGGAGAAACGTACGAGCAGTACTTC. Amino acid sequence: CASSLALGLAGETYEQYF.